This TCR delta chain derives from a study of gamma-delta chains in newborns, infants, children. The wider study: Innate gammadelta T cells reportedly expand polyclonally right after birth, driven by microbial exposure, per the title.

CDR1 NSMFDY and CDR2 ISSIKDK come from the germline V gene. This CDR3 comprises 19 residues. With 0 bases clipped from V and 0 bases from J, the junction kept 12 bases outside the gene matches. As regards this clone: It may be a read error: a sequence one base away is much more abundant. Other DNA sequences from this sample encode an identical CDR3 as well.

TCRdb reanalyzed the reads using CATT. This repertoire shows roughly 7,200 delta-chain clones, around 0.6% found once; its top ten account for about a sixth. The source material was blood. The chain employs TRAV29/DV5 and TRDJ1, with 12 positions matching TRDD3. The TCR originated in a child who was a newborn, infant or young child, either healthy, febrile or measles-vaccinated (not recorded which). This CDR3 reads CAASGSYWGIHLYTDKLIF. CDR3 bases: TGTGCAGCAAGCGGTTCGTACTGGGGGATACACCTGTACACCGATAAACTCATCTTT.